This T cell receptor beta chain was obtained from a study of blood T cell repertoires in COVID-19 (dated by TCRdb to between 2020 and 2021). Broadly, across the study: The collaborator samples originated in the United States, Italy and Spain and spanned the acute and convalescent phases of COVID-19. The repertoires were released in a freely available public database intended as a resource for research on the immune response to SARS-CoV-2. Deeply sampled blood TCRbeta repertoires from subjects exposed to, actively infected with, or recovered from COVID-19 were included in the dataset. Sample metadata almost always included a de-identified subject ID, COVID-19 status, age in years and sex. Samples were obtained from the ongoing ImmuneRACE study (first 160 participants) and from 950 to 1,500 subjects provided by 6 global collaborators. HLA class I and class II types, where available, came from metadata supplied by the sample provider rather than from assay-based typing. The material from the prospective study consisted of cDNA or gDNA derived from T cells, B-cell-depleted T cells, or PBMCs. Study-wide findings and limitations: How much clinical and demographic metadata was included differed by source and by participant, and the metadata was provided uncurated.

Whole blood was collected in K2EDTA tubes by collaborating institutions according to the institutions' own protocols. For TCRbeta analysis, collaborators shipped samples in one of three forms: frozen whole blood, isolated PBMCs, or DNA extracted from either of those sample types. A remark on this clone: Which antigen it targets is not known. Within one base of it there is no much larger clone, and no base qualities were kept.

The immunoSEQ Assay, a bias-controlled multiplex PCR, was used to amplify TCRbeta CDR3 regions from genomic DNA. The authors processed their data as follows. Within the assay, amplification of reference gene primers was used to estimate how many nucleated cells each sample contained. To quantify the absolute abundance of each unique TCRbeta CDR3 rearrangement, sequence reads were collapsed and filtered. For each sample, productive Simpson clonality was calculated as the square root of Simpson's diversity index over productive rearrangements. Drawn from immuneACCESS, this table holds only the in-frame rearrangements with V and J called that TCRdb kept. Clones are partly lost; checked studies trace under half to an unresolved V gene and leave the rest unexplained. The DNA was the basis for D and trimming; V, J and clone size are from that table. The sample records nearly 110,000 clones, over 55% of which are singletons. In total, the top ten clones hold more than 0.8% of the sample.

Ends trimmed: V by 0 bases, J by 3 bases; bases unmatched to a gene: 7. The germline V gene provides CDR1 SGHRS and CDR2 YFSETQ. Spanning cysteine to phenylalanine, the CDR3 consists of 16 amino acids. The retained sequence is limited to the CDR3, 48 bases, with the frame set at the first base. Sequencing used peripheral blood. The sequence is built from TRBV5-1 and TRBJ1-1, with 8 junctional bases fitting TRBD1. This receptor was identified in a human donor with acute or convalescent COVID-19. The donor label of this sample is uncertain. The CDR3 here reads CASSLGTGKLHTEAFF. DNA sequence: TGCGCCAGCAGCTTGGGGACAGGGAAGTTGCACACTGAAGCTTTCTTT.